The 29 T cell receptor beta chains below were found in one sample sequenced in a study of tumor-infiltrating lymphocytes in primary liver carcinoma. Extraction of RNA together with DNA used roughly 20-32 mg of unsorted bulk tissue. Synthesis of TCR beta cDNA was carried out from around 500 ng total RNA with a constant-region primer. Slightly modified ARM-PCR with three nested multiplex PCR rounds yielded TCR beta libraries. Use of TRBV1-TRBV30 forward primers with a C-beta reverse primer characterized the first two PCR rounds, which lasted around 11 cycles each. MiXCR was run by TCRdb on the multiplex PCR reads, yielding one entry per CDR3 protein. Among 95,000 to 150,000 distinct CDR3 sequences listed, approximately 70% were seen once. Sequencing was performed on liver tumor tissue from sampling region 1. The subset denotes: tumor region T1, superior pole. The receptors originated from a woman aged 55-69 years with primary liver carcinoma and hepatitis B virus infection.

This clonotype has ten or more counts. This chain connects TRBV11-3 to TRBJ2-1, with TRBD1 matching over 7 bases. The CDR3 is 16 residues long. Germline loops: CDR1 SGHNT, CDR2 YENEEA. V lost 4 bases, J lost 2 bases, and 8 bases stayed unmatched. CDR3 sequence reads: CASSSDRDPTYNEQFF. CDR3 coding DNA: TGTGCCAGCAGCTCCGACAGGGACCCGACCTACAATGAGCAGTTCTTC.

About this clonotype itself: The final CDR3 position lacks the conserved phenylalanine or tryptophan, pointing to a likely read error. The CDR3 sequence is CSARGIGEAFY. The CDR3 DNA sequence: TGCAGTGCTAGGGGGATTGGGGAAGCTTTCTAT. The gene calls are TRBV20-1 and TRBJ1-1; D is ambiguous. The CDR3 has 11 residues. The germline CDR1 and CDR2 sequences are DFQATT and SNEGSKA (reference sequence). V was cut by 3 bases and J by 8 bases, with 10 bases left in between.

This clonotype was seen repeatedly, ten times or more. CDR3 bases: TGTGCCAGCAGTAAAACAGGGGATAGCAATCAGCCCCAGCATTTT. It encodes CASSKTGDSNQPQHF. The chain links TRBV6-1 to TRBJ1-5; 7 bases map to TRBD1. Germline CDR1 MNHNS, CDR2 SASEGT. CDR3 length equals 15 residues. Germline trimming cut 5 bases from V and 0 bases from J; bases unmatched to any gene: 4.

Concerning this clonotype: With a much larger clone just one base away, this may be a read error. The chain has TRBV12-3 or TRBV12-4 and TRBJ1-2; 8 bases line up with TRBD1. The CDR3 is 15 amino acids. The CDR3 DNA reads as TGTGCCGGCAGCGGACCCGGACAGGGAAACTATGGCTACACCTTC. Its translation: CAGSGPGQGNYGYTF.

Remarks on this clonotype: The junction and the germline gene differ at one end; a read error may be behind it. This chain joins TRBV28 and TRBJ1-2; TRBD1 matches at 7 bases. The germline V gene encodes CDR1 MDHEN and CDR2 SYDVKM. CDR3 length equals 15 residues. The CDR3 protein is CASREESGGVGGCTF. The DNA of the CDR3 is TGTGCCAGCAGGGAGGAATCAGGGGGTGTCGGTGGCTGCACCTTC.

This clonotype was recorded many times. The chain has TRBV7-8 and TRBJ1-2; 7 nucleotides match TRBD1. The CDR3 totals 13 residues. In germline, CDR1 is SGHVS, CDR2 FQNEAQ. Trimming took 4 bases from V and 7 from J; bases not matched to a gene: 6. The CDR3 loop is CASSSRTGSGYTF. The CDR3 coding sequence is TGTGCCAGCAGCTCTCGGACAGGCTCTGGCTACACCTTC. The full variable domain, rest sourced from reference TRBV7-8 and TRBJ1-2, is GAGVSQSPRYKVAKRGQDVALRCDPISGHVSLFWYQQALGQGPEFLTYFQNEAQLDKSGLPSDRFFAERPEGSVSTLKIQRTQQEDSAVYLCASSSRTGSGYTFGSGTRLTVV.

As regards this clonotype: A much larger clone lies a single base off, so this may be a read error. The gene calls are TRBV6-5 and TRBJ1-2; D gene uncertain. This CDR3 has 14 amino acids. Germline-derived CDR1 and CDR2 are MNHEY and SVGAGI. CDR3 sequence reads: CDSISIGENYGYTF. CDR3 nucleotides: TGTGACAGCATATCTATCGGGGAAAACTATGGCTACACCTTC.

In the case of this clonotype: At one boundary the junction diverges from the germline segment, which might be a read error. The V gene is TRBV11-2, the J gene TRBJ1-3, with TRBD1 as a possible D gene (5 bases). The CDR3 covers 18 residues. The V gene's germline CDR1 is SGHAT and CDR2 FQNNGV. The CDR3 region is CASSLRAGLGTAGNTIYF. CDR3 bases: TGTGCCAGCAGCTTAAGGGCGGGATTAGGGACCGCTGGAAACACTATATATTTT.

The chain is built from TRBV5-1 and TRBJ2-1, with unresolved D. Germline V gene data show CDR1 as SGHRS and CDR2 as YFSETQ. The germline V and J ends were trimmed by 5 bases and 2 bases, with 14 bases remaining between them. The CDR3 loop spans 15 amino acids. CDR3 protein: CASSLLGSTYNEQFF. CDR3 sequence (DNA): TGCGCCAGCAGTTTGCTTGGGTCCACCTACAATGAGCAGTTCTTC.

V usage is TRBV5-4 and J usage is TRBJ1-1; no firm D call. Germline-derived CDR1 and CDR2 are SGHNT and YYREEE (reference sequence). V lost 4 bases, J lost 4 bases, and 14 bases lay in between. This CDR3 is 14 amino acids long. The CDR3 here is CASSGETFLTEAFF. DNA for the CDR3: TGTGCCAGCAGCGGAGAGACTTTTCTCACTGAAGCTTTCTTT. Combining the CDR3 with reference TRBV5-4 and TRBJ1-1 gives the whole variable domain ETGVTQSPTHLIKTRGQQVTLRCSSQSGHNTVSWYQQALGQGPQFIFQYYREEENGRGNFPPRFSGLQFPNYSSELNVNALELDDSALYLCASSGETFLTEAFFGQGTRLTVV.

Notes on this clonotype: It is likely a read error, because the conserved phenylalanine at the end of the CDR3 is missing. The DNA is omitted, as the CDR3 cannot be located on it reliably, and the CDR3 follows TCRdb's listing. This chain connects TRBV10-2 to TRBJ1-2; the D call of TRBD1 is as the table states it, not checked on the DNA. In germline, CDR1 is WSHSY, CDR2 SAAADI. Both ends counted, the CDR3 spans 14 residues. The chain's CDR3 is CASSESWGWYGCTI.

This clonotype was observed a few times. The V call is TRBV4-2, the J call TRBJ1-1, with TRBD1 matching 7 bases. V lost 1 base and J lost 9; bases outside the gene matches: 2. The CDR3 sequence is 12 residues long. Germline CDR1 is LGHNA and CDR2 is YNFKEQ. In DNA, the CDR3 is TGTGCCAGCAGCCAAGGACAGGGAAAAGCTTTCTTT. Translated: CASSQGQGKAFF.

The table lists this clonotype with many counts. V usage is TRBV12-3 or TRBV12-4 and J usage is TRBJ1-1; 10 nucleotides match TRBD1. This CDR3 contains 13 residues. V was pared by 1 base and J by 11 bases, with 4 bases of the junction left unmatched. CDR3 DNA sequence: TGTGCCAGCAGTTTAGGACAGGGGGCGATGGCTTTCTTT. Its protein product is CASSLGQGAMAFF.

A remark on this clonotype: The germline gene is not matched at one end of the junction; a read error may be the cause. The chain couples TRBV7-3 to TRBJ2-1; 10 positions match TRBD1. Looked up from germline, CDR1 is SGHTA and CDR2 is FQGTGA. CDR3 size: 15 residues. CDR3 DNA sequence: TGTGCCAGCAGCTTCGGACAGGGGGGGTTCAATGAGCAGCTCTTC. Protein product: CASSFGQGGFNEQLF.

On this clonotype itself: This may arise from a read error, as a much more abundant clone is one base away. V is TRBV29-1 and J is TRBJ2-2; perhaps TRBD2 as D (6 bases). CDR1 is SQVTM, CDR2 ANQGSEA, per germline. This CDR3 spans 16 amino acids. CDR3 bases: TGCAGCCTTGAACCCCTCTGGCGGGAAGGGACCGGGGAGCTGTTTTTT. Encoded protein: CSLEPLWREGTGELFF.

This clonotype showed up many times. CDR3 sequence: CASGSGGTAKEETQYF. As DNA, the CDR3 is TGTGCCTCAGGGTCAGGCGGGACAGCGAAAGAGGAGACCCAGTACTTC. The V and J genes are TRBV30 and TRBJ2-5; tentative D call: TRBD1 (7 bases). The CDR3 runs 16 residues. Trimming took off 7 bases at V and 5 bases at J, with 26 bases between the two ends. Germline CDR1 reads GTSNPN; CDR2 reads SVGIG (reference sequence).

This chain links TRBV7-9 with TRBJ2-2, with 9 bases lining up with TRBD1. Unmatched junction bases numbered 21, after V lost 3 bases and J lost 4 bases. Germline V gives CDR1 SEHNR, CDR2 FQNEAQ (reference sequence). The CDR3 contains 21 residues. The CDR3 spells CASSLYNRDRVGGSPTGELFF. DNA for the CDR3: TGTGCCAGCAGCTTGTATAACCGGGACAGGGTAGGCGGGAGTCCCACCGGGGAGCTGTTTTTT.

The CDR3 region has the DNA TGCGCCAGCAGCTGGGACAGTTACAATGAGCAGTTCTTC. This encodes CASSWDSYNEQFF. This chain uses TRBV5-1 with TRBJ2-1; 7 bases agree with TRBD1. The CDR3 runs to 13 residues. The V gene end was trimmed by 3 bases and the J gene end by 4 bases; junction bases not matched to a gene: 1. The V gene's germline CDR1 is SGHRS and CDR2 YFSETQ.

On this clonotype itself: With a much larger clone just one base away, this may be a read error. The rearrangement links TRBV4-1 to TRBJ2-1, with 7 bases fitting TRBD1. Per germline, CDR1 MGHRA and CDR2 YSYEKL. The CDR3 totals 14 residues. In DNA form, the CDR3 reads TGCGTCAGCAGCCAAGGGGGCCAGGGTTGGGCGCAGTTCTTC. This translates into CVSSQGGQGWAQFF.

Notes on this clonotype: The conserved phenylalanine or tryptophan normally closing the CDR3 is absent here, so this likely arose from a read error. The chain combines TRBV6-2 or TRBV6-3 with TRBJ2-1, with D perhaps being TRBD1 or TRBD2 (5 bases each). From germline, CDR1 is MNHEY and CDR2 SVGEGT. This CDR3 is built from 16 residues. The CDR3 coding sequence is TGTGCCATCAGTTACCGGGGCGCGAGCTCCTACAATGAGCAGTTCCTC. Protein: CAISYRGASSYNEQFL.

A remark on this clonotype: It may be a read error: a sequence one base away is much more abundant. The J gene is TRBJ1-1, the V gene TRBV10-2, with TRBD1 identical over 9 bases. The CDR3 spans 16 residues. From germline, CDR1 is WSHSY and CDR2 SAAADI. The CDR3 nucleotides are TGCACCAGCAGTGCTCAGTCACGACAGGGGGGCACTGAAGCTTTCTTT. Translating it yields CTSSAQSRQGGTEAFF.

This clonotype came up once. The conserved phenylalanine or tryptophan normally closing the CDR3 is absent here, so this likely arose from a read error. The rearrangement links TRBV11-1 to TRBJ2-7; D tentatively reads TRBD1 or TRBD2 (6 bases each). Germline assignment: CDR1 SGHAT and CDR2 FQDESV (reference sequence). The CDR3 sequence is 14 residues long. V was trimmed by 5 bases and J by 9 bases, leaving 20 bases between them. Written as DNA, the CDR3 is TGTGCCAGCAGCAAACCCGAGGGGGGCCGGGTGCAGTACCTC. This gives the protein CASSKPEGGRVQYL.

This clonotype turned up a few times. Being one base from a much bigger clone, this may be a read error. The chain recombines TRBV14 with TRBJ1-1, with 9 bases matching TRBD1. Germline values: CDR1 SGHDN, CDR2 FVKESK. This CDR3 is 16 amino acids long. CDR3 nucleotides: TGTGCCAGCAGCCTGGACAGGGGACAGAGTCACACTGGAGCTTTCTTT. It translates to CASSLDRGQSHTGAFF.

For this clonotype: A much larger clone lies one base from this, so it may be a read error. This chain joins TRBV29-1 and TRBJ2-7; the D is unclear. V dropped 3 bases and J dropped 7 bases, with 13 bases sitting between them. The CDR3 is 12 residues long. CDR1 is SQVTM and CDR2 is ANQGSEA in the germline V gene. For the CDR3, the DNA is TGCAGCGTTGACGGGTTTGACAAAGAGCAGTACTTC. Translating gives CSVDGFDKEQYF.

A word on this clonotype: Just one base apart from a much larger clone, this may be a read error. This chain joins TRBV29-1 and TRBJ2-7; D is ambiguous. V was clipped by 4 bases and J by 4 bases, with 11 bases between them. The CDR3 covers 12 residues. The V gene's germline CDR1 is SQVTM and CDR2 ANQGSEA. The CDR3 DNA sequence: TGCAGCGTTGGTGACATCTTATACGAGCAGTACTTC. Translated, it gives CSVGDILYEQYF.

This clonotype was seen more than once but under ten times. This likely comes from a read error, as the CDR3 has no conserved phenylalanine or tryptophan at its end. It is unclear where the CDR3 begins or ends on the DNA, so no DNA is shown, and the CDR3 is as TCRdb lists it. The chain employs TRBV11-2 and TRBJ1-1; the D call in the table, TRBD1, was not verified against the DNA. Per germline, CDR1 SGHAT and CDR2 FQNNGV. The CDR3 comprises 14 residues, both ends counted. CDR3 sequence: CASSLPGTGSGTFV.

The chain employs TRBV4-1 and TRBJ2-1, with D possibly TRBD2 on 5 matching bases. CDR1 is MGHRA and CDR2 is YSYEKL in the germline V gene. V was shortened by 4 bases and J by 0 bases, with 19 bases between the two germline ends. This CDR3 has 18 amino acids. In DNA, the CDR3 is TGCGCCAGCAGCCCCGACCTCTCTAGCCGGAGCTCCTACAATGAGCAGTTCTTC. Its protein product is CASSPDLSSRSSYNEQFF.

Comments on this clonotype: The final CDR3 position lacks the conserved phenylalanine or tryptophan, pointing to a likely read error. The limits of the CDR3 on the DNA are not certain, so only TCRdb's listed CDR3 is given. The rearrangement links TRBV5-6 to TRBJ2-3; the table names TRBD1, a call not compared with the DNA. Germline V gene data show CDR1 as SGHDT and CDR2 as YYEEEE. Counting both end residues, the CDR3 totals 14 amino acids. This CDR3 reads CASSLWGATDTQYY.

The rearrangement uses TRBV11-2 and TRBJ2-3, with no clear D. CDR3 length: 14 amino acids. Germline V gene data show CDR1 as SGHAT and CDR2 as FQNNGV. The V end lost 1 base, the J end lost 4 bases, and 9 bases lay between the germline ends. The CDR3 here is CASSLGFAADTQYF. The CDR3 coding sequence is TGTGCCAGCAGCTTAGGATTCGCCGCAGATACGCAGTATTTT.